The 13 T cell receptor beta chains below all came from one sample that was sequenced in a study of cytomegalovirus exposure and HLA in healthy donors. The PCR contained 60 Vbeta and 13 Jbeta primers. Here immunoSEQ multiplex PCR was the method, and the copy in TCRdb shows in-frame clones only, minus some. In the table there are 90,000 to 95,000 clones, approximately 80% of which are singletons. Source material: PBMCs. The receptors stem from a man aged 18 to 29 in good health and CMV-seronegative.

The V and J genes are TRBV9 and TRBJ1-1; TRBD1 matches 8 bases. The CDR3 loop spans 16 amino acids. Germline V lookup: CDR1 SGDLS, CDR2 YYNGEE. With 0 bases clipped from V and 1 base from J, the junction kept 5 bases outside the gene matches. CDR3 in DNA: TGTGCCAGCAGCGTAGGGGACAGGTTTCCGAACACTGAAGCTTTCTTT. As protein: CASSVGDRFPNTEAFF.

V is TRBV18 and J is TRBJ2-5; 9 nucleotides align to TRBD2. Trimming removed 6 bases from V and 2 bases from J; junction bases left unmatched: 7. This CDR3 is built from 15 residues. Per the germline V gene, CDR1 is KGHSH and CDR2 is LQKENI. CDR3 in DNA: TGTGCCAGCTCTCGCAGCGGGGGGTCACAAGAGACCCAGTACTTC. Translated, it gives CASSRSGGSQETQYF.

The chain joins TRBV19 to TRBJ2-7, with 11 nucleotides matching TRBD2. V lost 5 bases, J lost 3 bases, and 9 bases stayed unmatched. CDR3 length: 16 residues. The germline V gene encodes CDR1 LNHDA and CDR2 SQIVND (reference sequence). Here the CDR3 reads CASSQWASGGFYEQYF. CDR3 DNA: TGTGCCAGTAGTCAGTGGGCTAGCGGGGGGTTCTACGAGCAGTACTTC.

A few counts support this clone. This sequence joins TRBV15 and TRBJ2-5; D unresolved. Per the germline V gene, CDR1 is LNHNV and CDR2 is YYDKDF (reference sequence). V lost 0 bases, J lost 4 bases, and 3 bases lay in between. CDR3 length: 12 residues. The CDR3 sequence is CATSRERETQYF. CDR3 nucleotide sequence: TGTGCCACCAGCAGAGAGCGAGAGACCCAGTACTTC.

The rearrangement links TRBV2 to TRBJ2-7; 8 bases fit TRBD1. Germline V gene data show CDR1 as SNHLY and CDR2 as FYNNEI. The CDR3 covers 14 residues. The J segment lost 4 bases and the V segment lost 6 bases, leaving 8 bases of the junction unmatched. The DNA for the CDR3 is TGTGCCAGCAGGATCGACAGGGGAGGTTACGAGCAGTACTTC. It translates to CASRIDRGGYEQYF.

The J gene is TRBJ2-7, the V gene TRBV6-5; 8 bases match TRBD2. The CDR3 spans 12 residues. The ends lost 6 bases at V and 5 bases at J; junction bases unmatched: 3. Germline values: CDR1 MNHEY, CDR2 SVGAGI. The CDR3 is CASRRGANEQYF. The CDR3, as DNA: TGTGCCAGCAGGCGGGGGGCAAACGAGCAGTACTTC.

This sequence joins TRBV2 and TRBJ2-6, with a possible D match to TRBD2 (5 bases). CDR1 and CDR2 (germline): SNHLY, FYNNEI. Trimming removed 10 bases from V and 0 bases from J, with 19 bases in between. This CDR3 has 17 residues. The CDR3 bases are TGTGCCATCAAGAGGGTACTTAACAACTCTGGGGCCAACGTCCTGACTTTC. As protein: CAIKRVLNNSGANVLTF.

The CDR3 DNA reads TGTGCCAGCAGTGAACTTTTGAGCTCCTATAATTCACCCCTCCACTTT. Its translation: CASSELLSSYNSPLHF. J is TRBJ1-6 and V is TRBV6-1; D remains ambiguous. The CDR3 contains 16 residues. Trimming pared 2 bases from V and 0 bases from J, leaving 8 bases between. Germline CDR1 and CDR2: MNHNS and SASEGT.

This clone was counted only a few times. The gene calls are TRBV19 and TRBJ1-6, with D unresolved. The CDR3 spans 16 residues. V gave up 3 bases and J gave up 6 bases, with 15 bases separating them. CDR1 and CDR2 from the germline V gene are LNHDA and SQIVND (reference sequence). CDR3 DNA: TGTGCCAGTAGTATGGGCCATGGCAGATCTAATTCACCCCTCCACTTT. Amino acid sequence: CASSMGHGRSNSPLHF.

The rearrangement uses TRBV5-1 and TRBJ2-1, with 7 positions matching TRBD2. This CDR3 contains 13 residues. V shed 4 bases and J 9 bases; nucleotides not matched to a gene: 7. Germline lookup yields CDR1 SGHRS and CDR2 YFSETQ. The DNA for the CDR3 is TGCGCCAGCAGCCCGGGACTACTACTTGAGCAGTTCTTC. Translated: CASSPGLLLEQFF.

The chain is built from TRBV5-1 and TRBJ2-2; 10 nucleotides match TRBD2. The J segment lost 1 base and the V segment lost 0 bases, leaving 6 bases of the junction unmatched. Germline values: CDR1 SGHRS, CDR2 YFSETQ. The CDR3 is 18 amino acids. The CDR3 region has the DNA TGCGCCAGCAGCTTGGCGGTAGCGGGGGGAAAGAACACCGGGGAGCTGTTTTTT. This gives the protein CASSLAVAGGKNTGELFF.

The V and J genes are TRBV27 and TRBJ2-6; D gene ambiguous. This CDR3 is 13 amino acids long. Germline loops: CDR1 MNHEY, CDR2 SMNVEV (reference sequence). Trimming cost V 8 bases and J 4 bases, with 9 bases left between them. The CDR3 protein is CASSMGGANVLTF. The CDR3 DNA reads TGTGCCAGCTCCATGGGCGGGGCCAACGTCCTGACTTTC.

This clone was detected a few times. A far larger clone is just one base off, so this is likely a read error. The chain is built from TRBV7-9 and TRBJ2-7, with D maybe TRBD1 (6 bases). In germline, CDR1 is SEHNR, CDR2 FQNEAQ (reference sequence). This CDR3 comprises 15 residues. CDR3 in amino acids: CSSSSAGTTRSEQYF. CDR3 nucleotide sequence: TGTTCCAGCAGCTCAGCCGGGACAACAAGGAGCGAGCAGTACTTC. The full variable domain, in which reference TRBV7-9 and TRBJ2-7 provide the parts outside the CDR3, is DTGVSQNPRHKITKRGQNVTFRCDPISEHNRLYWYRQTLGQGPEFLTYFQNEAQLEKSRLLSDRFSAERPKGSFSTLEIQRTEQGDSAMYLCSSSSAGTTRSEQYFGPGTRLTVT.